These T cell receptor beta chains were read from a single sample in a study of CD8+ T cells in alopecia areata. Assay used: immunoSEQ multiplex PCR; TCRdb lists only in-frame clones, some missing. The repertoire holds roughly 30,000 clones, with approximately 60% as singletons. Sequencing was done on a sample of NKG2D-high CD8+ T cells sorted from blood. All receptors come from a human donor with alopecia areata. Each CDR3 is given with its conserved first and last residue.

J	V	CDR3
TRBJ2-7	TRBV28	CASSLVTYEQYF
TRBJ2-7	TRBV19	CASSIGTGRYEQYF
TRBJ2-5	TRBV28	CASSRGSSGGAQYF
TRBJ1-1	TRBV6-1	CASSEEPGNTEAFF
TRBJ2-1	TRBV4-1	CASSQIQGVGNEQFF
TRBJ2-7	TRBV7-9	CASSLAVSSYEQYF
TRBJ2-7	TRBV5-8	CASSLAFSYEQYF
TRBJ2-1	TRBV7-9	CASSLPQGTHNEQFF
TRBJ2-1	TRBV5-6	CASSLRQGRVNEQFF
TRBJ2-5	TRBV5-1	CASSGGLAGGETQYF
TRBJ2-5	TRBV28	CASQFMAGAQETQYF
TRBJ2-1	TRBV7-8	CASSLGLNEQFF
TRBJ2-7	TRBV27	CASSLRGTSSYEQYF
TRBJ1-1	TRBV29-1	CSGFLVLRGTEAFF
TRBJ2-1	TRBV9	CASSVDLYNEQFF
TRBJ2-1	TRBV19	CASSISGLRSEQFF
TRBJ2-3	TRBV5-1	CASRHVLADFTDTQYF
TRBJ1-2	TRBV29-1	CSISVPDYYGYTF
TRBJ2-5	TRBV7-8	CASSQWEGPKETQYF
TRBJ2-3	TRBV7-8	CASSPLAASVTDTQYF
TRBJ1-1	TRBV7-9	CASILLGQGKSDTEAFF
TRBJ2-7	TRBV27	CASSESWLGSEQYF
TRBJ2-2	TRBV4-1	CASSPSGGRPTGELFF
TRBJ1-5	TRBV5-6	CASSLSGQGVQPQHF
TRBJ2-5	TRBV29-1	CSVEHIQETQYF
TRBJ2-7	TRBV15	CATSSRGGTAPYEQYF
TRBJ2-1	TRBV4-2	CASSQDGGWSYNEQFF
TRBJ2-7	TRBV7-9	CASSLGGTGPYEQYF
TRBJ2-7	TRBV7-9	CASSSLAGSSYEQYF
TRBJ2-7	TRBV5-1	CASSLGIGTGQIYEQYF
TRBJ2-7	TRBV4-2	CASSPRTGTYEQYF
TRBJ1-1	TRBV5-4	CASSFSTHLRITEAFF
TRBJ2-2	TRBV6-5	CASRPLTGELFF
TRBJ1-2	TRBV6-5	CASTHRGTYGYTF
TRBJ2-5	TRBV2	CASRIQGRQETQYF
TRBJ2-7	TRBV29-1	CSVIGQTYEQYF
TRBJ2-1	TRBV9	CASSVGGPFSEQFF
TRBJ1-1	TRBV4-3	CASSQVAGESEAFF
TRBJ2-3	TRBV4-1	CASSQVFWGADDTQYF
TRBJ2-1	TRBV7-8	CASSLDGGNEQFF
TRBJ2-5	TRBV7-9	CASSLAQRGLGETQYF
TRBJ1-2	TRBV28	CASSLDGTAGDYGYTF
TRBJ1-5	TRBV7-8	CASSLGGQPQHF
TRBJ2-3	TRBV10-3	CAISDFGQGMHTDTQYF
TRBJ2-3	TRBV29-1	CSVDDRDTQYF
TRBJ2-7	TRBV5-1	CASSLAGNSYEQYF
TRBJ2-7	TRBV27	CASRGDLGEHYEQYF
TRBJ1-1	TRBV19	CASSTGLLGGTEAFF
TRBJ2-7	TRBV4-3	CASSQARGSYEQYF
TRBJ2-5	TRBV27	CASSSHSAGGGETQYF
TRBJ2-7	TRBV6-5	CASSYTGNSYEQYF
TRBJ2-7	TRBV7-9	CASSFNNEQYF